This record looks at one T cell receptor beta chain sequence and its context. The data were taken from a study of blood T cell repertoires in COVID-19. On the study more broadly: Material from acute and convalescent COVID-19 was sourced from the United States, Italy and Spain. Nucleic acid was either cDNA or gDNA, and it came from T cells, B-cell-depleted T cells, or PBMCs.

In the original analysis: Researchers report that nucleated cell counts were estimated from reference gene primer amplification. Some clones are missing from TCRdb's copy, which holds only in-frame ones; the method was immunoSEQ multiplex PCR. The D gene and trimming were derived from the DNA, and the V and J assignments and clone size from that table. Found here are fewer than 350,000 clones, 70% to 90% of them singletons; the top ten hold approximately 1.6%. The CDR3 is made up of 15 amino acids. V was pared by 2 bases and J by 4 bases, with 12 bases between. Germline V lookup: CDR1 MGHRA, CDR2 YSYEKL. Enrolment of Seattle patients took place during active infection, and they were followed longitudinally.

The V and J genes are TRBV4-1 and TRBJ1-3, with D unresolved. What was sequenced was peripheral blood. This clonotype was obtained from a young woman with COVID-19, enrolled during active disease. The CDR3 nucleotides are TGCGCCAGCAGCCAACCCGCGACCGGGGGAAACACCATATATTTT. It is translated as CASSQPATGGNTIYF.